These 4 T cell receptor beta chains came from one sample sequenced in a study of identical twins. MiXCR was run by TCRdb on the 5' RACE reads, yielding one entry per CDR3 protein. The data contain roughly 290,000 distinct CDR3 sequences, nearly 9.5% of them singletons. The data also belong to a second study, concerning yellow fever vaccine responses in identical twins.

What was sequenced was CD8+ T cells sorted from blood. Receptors originate from a woman between 18 and 29 years old in good health.

V gene TRBV7-9 combines with J gene TRBJ2-7; D unclear. The germline V gene has CDR1 SEHNR and CDR2 FQNEAQ (reference sequence). Trimming shortened V by 2 bases and J by 4 bases, and 18 bases separated the two germline ends. The CDR3 contains 16 residues. The CDR3 DNA is TGTGCCAGCAGCTTAAGTACGGGTTCATTTACTTACGAGCAGTACTTC. Amino acids: CASSLSTGSFTYEQYF.

The V gene is TRBV2, the J gene TRBJ2-7; possibly TRBD2 for D (6 bases). Germline CDR1 is SNHLY and CDR2 is FYNNEI. V lost 5 bases and J lost 1, with 12 bases in between. The CDR3 has 14 residues. In DNA, the CDR3 is TGTGCCAGCAGTTGGGACTCCCCATCCTACGAGCAGTACTTC. Residues: CASSWDSPSYEQYF.

In its sample, this clonotype was seen many times. The chain carries TRBV21-1 and TRBJ2-2; TRBD1, the table's D call, lacks a check against the DNA. TRBV21-1 is a pseudogene locus. The CDR3 covers 14 residues. This chain's CDR3 is CASSKDRGAGELFF. CDR3 nucleotide sequence: TGTGCCAGCAGCAAAGATAGGGGGGCCGGGGAGCTGTTTTTT.

This clonotype was seen repeatedly, ten times or more. The chain links TRBV28 to TRBJ1-1; D remains ambiguous. CDR3 length equals 15 residues. Trimming took 2 bases from V and 0 from J, leaving 10 bases between them. Germline V gene sequence: CDR1 MDHEN, CDR2 SYDVKM. CDR3 residues: CASSLPPPMNTEAFF. CDR3 bases: TGTGCCAGCAGTTTACCCCCACCTATGAACACTGAAGCTTTCTTT.